The 10 T cell receptor beta chains reported below all come from one sample, sequenced in a study of cytomegalovirus exposure and HLA in healthy donors. The PCR made use of 60 Vbeta and 13 Jbeta primers. Here immunoSEQ multiplex PCR was the method, and the copy in TCRdb shows in-frame clones only, minus some. The sample gives roughly 200,000 clones, around 83% of which show up once; 2.7% is in the top ten. Input material: PBMCs. The receptor source for this set is a woman aged 40 to 49 in good health and CMV-seronegative.

This clone has a handful of counts. The chain combines TRBV29-1 with TRBJ2-2, with 9 nucleotides matching TRBD2. The junction had 8 bases not matched to a gene; V was cut back by 7 bases and J by 5 bases. The CDR3 has 14 amino acids. From germline, CDR1 is SQVTM and CDR2 ANQGSEA. In DNA, the CDR3 is TGCAGCGCCCAGGGAGCGGGAGGTACCGGGGAGCTGTTTTTT. Translating gives CSAQGAGGTGELFF.

The chain combines TRBV15 with TRBJ2-7; perhaps TRBD2 as D (5 bases). The CDR3 totals 13 residues. The germline gives CDR1 LNHNV, CDR2 YYDKDF (reference sequence). The V and J ends lost 3 bases and 0 bases respectively, with 6 bases between them. CDR3 coding DNA: TGTGCCACCAGCAGCCGGGGCTCCTACGAGCAGTACTTC. This sequence encodes CATSSRGSYEQYF.

This rearrangement joins TRBV6-5 to TRBJ2-7, with D possibly TRBD1 on 5 matching bases. CDR3 size: 14 residues. Germline values: CDR1 MNHEY, CDR2 SVGAGI. V was trimmed by 4 bases and J by 0 bases, leaving 10 bases between them. CDR3 protein: CASSSADISYEQYF. The CDR3 nucleotides are TGTGCCAGCAGTTCCGCGGACATCTCCTACGAGCAGTACTTC.

The chain carries TRBV7-9 and TRBJ2-1; maybe TRBD1 (6 bases). Trimming stripped 5 bases from V and 2 bases from J, with 10 bases between. Germline CDR1 SEHNR, CDR2 FQNEAQ (reference sequence). The CDR3 consists of 14 residues. The CDR3 sequence is CASSPRQAYNEQFF. The CDR3 bases are TGTGCCAGCAGCCCCCGACAGGCCTACAATGAGCAGTTCTTC.

The chain employs TRBV15 and TRBJ1-2; D is possibly TRBD1 (5 bases). Germline loops: CDR1 LNHNV, CDR2 YYDKDF (reference sequence). This CDR3 comprises 17 residues. Trimming removed 2 bases from V and 5 bases from J, with 21 bases in between. Here the CDR3 DNA reads TGTGCCACCAGCAGATCAAAGGCGCTGACAGCAGATTATGGCTACACCTTC. It translates to CATSRSKALTADYGYTF.

The chain joins TRBV5-1 to TRBJ2-2, with TRBD2 identical over 9 bases. CDR3 length: 16 residues. J lost 5 bases, V lost 1 base, and 6 bases had no gene match. Germline V gives CDR1 SGHRS, CDR2 YFSETQ. CDR3 protein: CASSLPRLADTGELFF. The CDR3 bases are TGCGCCAGCAGCTTGCCGAGACTAGCGGATACCGGGGAGCTGTTTTTT.

For this clone: At the DNA level, this CDR3 is encoded by other sequences in the same sample as well. The rearrangement links TRBV7-9 to TRBJ1-1, with TRBD1 as a possible D gene (5 bases). Germline V gene lookup returns CDR1 SEHNR and CDR2 FQNEAQ (reference sequence). V lost 1 base to trimming and J lost 4 bases, with 10 bases between them. The CDR3 totals 14 residues. Here the CDR3 DNA reads TGTGCCAGCAGCTTAGGTCAGGGCAGCACTGAAGCTTTCTTT. It encodes CASSLGQGSTEAFF.

The chain recombines TRBV2 with TRBJ2-7; no clear D. Trimming cost V 7 bases and J 1 base, with 11 bases left between them. The germline gives CDR1 SNHLY, CDR2 FYNNEI. This CDR3 spans 13 amino acids. Written as DNA, the CDR3 is TGTGCCAGCAACCCAACAGCATCCTACGAGCAGTACTTC. This gives the protein CASNPTASYEQYF.

The CDR3 region has the DNA TGTGCCAGCAGCCGGGGGGGTTCGCACCTAAAAGCTTTCTTT. Its protein product is CASSRGGSHLKAFF. The chain links TRBV5-8 to TRBJ1-1; perhaps TRBD1 as D (5 bases). The CDR3 spans 14 residues. The V gene's germline CDR1 is SGHTS and CDR2 YDEGEE. The V end was cut by 4 bases, the J end by 9 bases, with 19 bases between.

The J gene is TRBJ1-1, the V gene TRBV27; TRBD1 matches at 8 bases. V trimming: 6 bases; J trimming: 1 base; junction bases outside the gene matches: 4. Germline CDR1 MNHEY, CDR2 SMNVEV (reference sequence). This CDR3 contains 14 residues. CDR3 nucleotides: TGTGCCAGCAGGCGGACAGGGTGGAACACTGAAGCTTTCTTT. It codes for CASRRTGWNTEAFF.